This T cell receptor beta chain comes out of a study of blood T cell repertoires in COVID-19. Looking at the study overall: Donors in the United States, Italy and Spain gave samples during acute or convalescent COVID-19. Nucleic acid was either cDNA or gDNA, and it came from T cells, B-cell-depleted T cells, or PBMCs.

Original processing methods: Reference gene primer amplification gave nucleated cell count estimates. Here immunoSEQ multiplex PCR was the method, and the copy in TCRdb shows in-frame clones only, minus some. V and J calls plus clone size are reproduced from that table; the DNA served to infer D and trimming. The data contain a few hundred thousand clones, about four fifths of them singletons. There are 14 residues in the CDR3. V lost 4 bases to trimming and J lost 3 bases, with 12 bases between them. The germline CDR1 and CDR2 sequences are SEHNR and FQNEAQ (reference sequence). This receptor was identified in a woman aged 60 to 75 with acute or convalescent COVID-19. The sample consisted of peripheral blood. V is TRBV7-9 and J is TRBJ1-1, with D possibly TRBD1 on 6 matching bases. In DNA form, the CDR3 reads TGTGCCAGCAGCTCAGGGGTATACGACACTGAAGCTTTCTTT. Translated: CASSSGVYDTEAFF.